The 17 T cell receptor beta chains below all came from one sample that was sequenced in a study of shared clonotypes between healthy human individuals. Sequencing was performed with immunoSEQ multiplex PCR; in TCRdb, only in-frame clones are kept and a portion is missing. The profile covers around 600,000 clones, with about 95% appearing a single time and about 0.11% taken by the ten largest. Naive CD8 populations comprised CD45RO-negative cells positively selected for CCR7, excluding terminally differentiated effector memory CD45RA+ cells. Sequenced sample: naive CD8+ T cells sorted from blood. Receptor source: a young woman in good health.

The sample holds one count of this clone. The rearrangement uses TRBV9 and TRBJ2-7; D unresolved. CDR3 length: 13 residues. Germline loops: CDR1 SGDLS, CDR2 YYNGEE. Trimming took 0 bases from V and 0 from J, leaving 4 bases between them. The CDR3 spells CASSVDSSYEQYF. The CDR3 DNA sequence: TGTGCCAGCAGCGTAGATAGCTCCTACGAGCAGTACTTC. Together with reference TRBV9 and TRBJ2-7, the CDR3 gives the full variable domain: DSGVTQTPKHLITATGQRVTLRCSPRSGDLSVYWYQQSLDQGLQFLIQYYNGEERAKGNILERFSAQQFPDLHSELNLSSLELGDSALYFCASSVDSSYEQYFGPGTRLTVT.

The V gene is TRBV29-1, the J gene TRBJ2-5; D perhaps matches TRBD1 (6 bases). This CDR3 has 16 residues. Trimming removed 1 base from V and 1 base from J, with 16 bases in between. Germline V gene data show CDR1 as SQVTM and CDR2 as ANQGSEA. In nucleotides, the CDR3 is TGCAGCGTTGAAGGTATCAGGACAGAGGTCCAAGAGACCCAGTACTTC. Translating gives CSVEGIRTEVQETQYF. Using reference TRBV29-1 and TRBJ2-5 for the parts outside the CDR3, the full variable domain is SAVISQKPSRDICQRGTSLTIQCQVDSQVTMMFWYRQQPGQSLTLIATANQGSEATYESGFVIDKFPISRPNLTFSTLTVSNMSPEDSSIYLCSVEGIRTEVQETQYFGPGTRLLVL.

This chain joins TRBV7-9 and TRBJ2-5; possibly TRBD1 or TRBD2 for D (5 bases each). The J call may be incorrect, as the DNA end agrees better with TRBJ2-7. CDR1 and CDR2 from the germline V gene are SEHNR and FQNEAQ (reference sequence). This CDR3 region has 12 residues. The CDR3 coding sequence is TGTGCCAGCAGTGAGACGGGGACCGAGCAGTACTTC. Encoded protein: CASSETGTEQYF.

This clone was found a few times. CDR3 amino acids: CASQYGLWPQHF. The CDR3 DNA reads as TGTGCCAGTCAGTACGGGTTGTGGCCCCAGCATTTT. This chain connects TRBV19 to TRBJ1-5, with D unclear. In germline, CDR1 is LNHDA, CDR2 SQIVND (reference sequence). V was shortened by 8 bases and J by 9 bases, with 14 bases between the two germline ends. The CDR3 is 12 amino acids. The full variable domain, rest sourced from reference TRBV19 and TRBJ1-5, is DGGITQSPKYLFRKEGQNVTLSCEQNLNHDAMYWYRQDPGQGLRLIYYSQIVNDFQKGDIAEGYSVSREKKESFPLTVTSAQKNPTAFYLCASQYGLWPQHFGDGTRLSIL.

The chain uses TRBV6-1 and TRBJ2-3; 9 bases agree with TRBD2. CDR3 length: 16 residues. Trimming took 4 bases from V and 3 from J; bases not matched to a gene: 8. Germline assignment: CDR1 MNHNS and CDR2 SASEGT. The CDR3 protein is CASSAGLAGRTDTQYF. CDR3 coding DNA: TGTGCCAGCAGTGCGGGGCTAGCGGGAAGGACAGATACGCAGTATTTT.

This rearrangement joins TRBV15 to TRBJ2-5, with 11 nucleotides matching TRBD2. The J segment lost 4 bases and the V segment lost 8 bases, leaving 18 bases of the junction unmatched. Germline values: CDR1 LNHNV, CDR2 YYDKDF (reference sequence). The CDR3 is made up of 18 amino acids. CDR3 in DNA: TGTGCCACCGGGCTGGGGACTAGCGGAGCTCTAGTGGGAGAGACCCAGTACTTC. Its protein product is CATGLGTSGALVGETQYF.

The CDR3 here is CASSPSGTHEQYF. DNA for the CDR3: TGCGCCAGCAGTCCTAGCGGGACCCACGAGCAGTACTTC. The gene calls are TRBV10-1 and TRBJ2-7, with 9 positions matching TRBD2. Germline-derived CDR1 and CDR2 are WNHNN and SYGVQD (reference sequence). The V and J ends lost 5 bases and 5 bases, in that order; junction bases with no gene match: 4. The CDR3 totals 13 residues.

The CDR3 DNA is TGTGCCAGCAGCGCAACTAGGGACATTGGCTACGAGCAGTACTTC. This codes for CASSATRDIGYEQYF. The chain couples TRBV28 to TRBJ2-7; weak D call: TRBD1 (6 bases). The CDR3 extends over 15 amino acids. Germline-derived CDR1 and CDR2 are MDHEN and SYDVKM. The ends were cut back, 6 bases at V and 3 bases at J, with 18 bases in the middle.

V is TRBV28 and J is TRBJ2-7; TRBD1 matches at 10 bases. Trimming removed 5 bases from V and 1 base from J; junction bases left unmatched: 8. Germline CDR1 reads MDHEN; CDR2 reads SYDVKM. The CDR3 is made up of 16 amino acids. CDR3 sequence: CASSPLGTGVSYEQYF. The CDR3 DNA sequence: TGTGCCAGCAGTCCCCTCGGGACAGGGGTATCCTACGAGCAGTACTTC.

This chain connects TRBV7-9 to TRBJ2-3, with 7 bases lining up with TRBD2. The germline CDR1 and CDR2 sequences are SEHNR and FQNEAQ (reference sequence). This CDR3 is built from 15 residues. Unmatched junction bases numbered 4, after V lost 2 bases and J lost 2 bases. Here the CDR3 DNA reads TGTGCCAGCAGCTTAAAGCGGGATCTCACAGATACGCAGTATTTT. It encodes CASSLKRDLTDTQYF.

The chain carries TRBV2 and TRBJ1-2; TRBD1 matches 12 bases. The CDR3 contains 16 residues. V was pared by 6 bases and J by 2 bases, with 7 bases of the junction left unmatched. CDR1 and CDR2 from the germline V gene are SNHLY and FYNNEI. The CDR3 here is CASRRPGQGANYGYTF. CDR3 nucleotide sequence: TGTGCCAGCAGGAGACCGGGACAGGGGGCGAACTATGGCTACACCTTC. Variable domain in full (rest from reference TRBV2 and TRBJ1-2): EPEVTQTPSHQVTQMGQEVILRCVPISNHLYFYWYRQILGQKVEFLVSFYNNEISEKSEIFDDQFSVERPDGSNFTLKIRSTKLEDSAMYFCASRRPGQGANYGYTFGSGTRLTVV.

This clone was seen only a few times. The J gene is TRBJ2-3, the V gene TRBV7-9, with 11 bases fitting TRBD2. The V gene's germline CDR1 is SEHNR and CDR2 FQNEAQ (reference sequence). The trim removed 5 bases at V and 2 bases at J, leaving 3 bases unmatched. The CDR3 totals 15 residues. CDR3 DNA sequence: TGTGCCAGCAGCCCGGGACTAGCGGACACAGATACGCAGTATTTT. The encoded protein is CASSPGLADTDTQYF.

The chain employs TRBV19 and TRBJ2-5; no clear D gene. Germline V gene sequence: CDR1 LNHDA, CDR2 SQIVND (reference sequence). The ends were cut back, 1 base at V and 5 bases at J, with 14 bases in the middle. The length of the CDR3 is 15 residues. The CDR3 sequence is CASSIGTVPRETQYF. The CDR3, as DNA: TGTGCCAGTAGTATAGGAACGGTCCCCCGGGAGACCCAGTACTTC.

The chain links TRBV28 to TRBJ1-1; tentative D call: TRBD1 (6 bases). The CDR3 totals 14 residues. Germline assignment: CDR1 MDHEN and CDR2 SYDVKM. V was shortened by 2 bases and J by 4 bases, with 11 bases between the two germline ends. The CDR3 is CASSLGGLATEAFF. The CDR3 nucleotides are TGTGCCAGCAGTTTAGGGGGGCTGGCCACTGAAGCTTTCTTT. Variable domain in full (rest from reference TRBV28 and TRBJ1-1): DVKVTQSSRYLVKRTGEKVFLECVQDMDHENMFWYRQDPGLGLRLIYFSYDVKMKEKGDIPEGYSVSREKKERFSLILESASTNQTSMYLCASSLGGLATEAFFGQGTRLTVV.

V gene TRBV14 combines with J gene TRBJ2-6; D is unresolved. Trimming took off 5 bases at V and 1 base at J, with 12 bases between the two ends. Germline V gene data show CDR1 as SGHDN and CDR2 as FVKESK. The CDR3 sequence is 16 residues long. The chain's CDR3 is CASSVYVGSGANVLTF. The CDR3 DNA is TGTGCCAGCAGCGTGTATGTGGGGTCTGGGGCCAACGTCCTGACTTTC.

This chain links TRBV28 with TRBJ1-5; possibly TRBD1 for D (6 bases). The germline gives CDR1 MDHEN, CDR2 SYDVKM. V shed 1 base and J shed 1 base, with 14 bases lying between them. The CDR3 has 17 residues. The CDR3 DNA sequence: TGTGCCAGCAGTTTATCTTCGGGACATCAAAGCAATCAGCCCCAGCATTTT. Translating gives CASSLSSGHQSNQPQHF. Full variable domain (rest looked up from reference TRBV28 and TRBJ1-5): DVKVTQSSRYLVKRTGEKVFLECVQDMDHENMFWYRQDPGLGLRLIYFSYDVKMKEKGDIPEGYSVSREKKERFSLILESASTNQTSMYLCASSLSSGHQSNQPQHFGDGTRLSIL.

The genes are TRBV28 and TRBJ2-3; D uncertain. The V gene's germline CDR1 is MDHEN and CDR2 SYDVKM. The V and J ends lost 2 bases and 1 base respectively, with 4 bases between them. The CDR3 extends over 13 amino acids. The CDR3 DNA reads as TGTGCCAGCAGTTTAGAGGGCACAGATACGCAGTATTTT. Protein sequence: CASSLEGTDTQYF.